The source of this T cell receptor beta chain is a study of cytomegalovirus exposure and HLA in healthy donors. Study overall: Prior work identified around 120 million unique TCR beta sequences in approximately 200 million T cells.

Vbeta (60) and Jbeta (13) primers were used in the PCR. The protocol was immunoSEQ multiplex PCR, while the TCRdb copy is restricted to in-frame clones and leaves out a portion. In the table there are over 80,000 clones, roughly four fifths of which are singletons. The junction had 12 bases not matched to a gene; V was cut back by 1 base and J by 8 bases. CDR3 size: 17 residues. Germline loops: CDR1 LGHNA, CDR2 YSLEER. Source material: PBMCs. J is TRBJ1-3 and V is TRBV4-3, with 9 nucleotides matching TRBD1. The clonotype originates from a man aged 30-40 years in good health and CMV-seropositive. CDR3 nucleotides: TGCGCCAGCAGCCAAGCAGCAGCGGGACAGGGCCGGGACACCATATATTTT. As protein: CASSQAAAGQGRDTIYF.